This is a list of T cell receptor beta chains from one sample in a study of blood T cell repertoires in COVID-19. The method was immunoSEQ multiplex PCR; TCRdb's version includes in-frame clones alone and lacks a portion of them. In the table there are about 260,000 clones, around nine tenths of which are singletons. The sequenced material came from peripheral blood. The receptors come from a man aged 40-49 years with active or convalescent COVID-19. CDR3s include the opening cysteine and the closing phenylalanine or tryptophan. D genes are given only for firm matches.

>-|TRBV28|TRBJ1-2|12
CAGAGGQDGYTF
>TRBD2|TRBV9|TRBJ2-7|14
CASSRGGDRYEQYF
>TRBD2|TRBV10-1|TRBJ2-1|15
CASSRSGGQGNEQFF
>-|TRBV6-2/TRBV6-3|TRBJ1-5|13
CASSYGTHQPQHF
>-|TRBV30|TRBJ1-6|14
CAWSGSSYNSPLHF
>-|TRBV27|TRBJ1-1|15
CASSSAGAGNTEAFF
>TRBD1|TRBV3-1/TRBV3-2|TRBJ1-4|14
CASSPGTGMGKLFF
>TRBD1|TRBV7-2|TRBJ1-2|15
CASSYPGQGPYGYTF
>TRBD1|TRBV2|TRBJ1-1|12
CASRWTGGEAFF
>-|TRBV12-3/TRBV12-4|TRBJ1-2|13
CASSLDSNYGYTF
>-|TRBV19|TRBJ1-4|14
CASSGGTTNEKLFF
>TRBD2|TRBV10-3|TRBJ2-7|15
CAISGTSGGAGEQYF
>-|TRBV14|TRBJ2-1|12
CASSSREDEQFF
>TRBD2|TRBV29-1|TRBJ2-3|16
CSVELTSGSPTDTQYF
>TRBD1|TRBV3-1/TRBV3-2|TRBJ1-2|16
CASSQEQGAFYYGYTF
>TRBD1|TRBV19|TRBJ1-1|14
CATGQGTMNTEAFF
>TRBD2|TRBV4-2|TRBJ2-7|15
CASSQVISGRGEQYF
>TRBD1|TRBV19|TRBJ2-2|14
CASQGQVFTGELFF
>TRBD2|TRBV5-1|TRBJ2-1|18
CASSSSGLGLAGSYEQFF
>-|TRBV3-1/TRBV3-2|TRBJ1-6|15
CASSQAQGRESPLHF
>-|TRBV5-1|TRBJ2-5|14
CASSLVDGEETQYF
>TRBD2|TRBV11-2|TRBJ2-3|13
CASSLWGGDTQYF
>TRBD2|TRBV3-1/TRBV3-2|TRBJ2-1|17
CASSQATGLAVYNEQFF
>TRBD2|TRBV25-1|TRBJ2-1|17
CASSEEGSGNSYNEQFF
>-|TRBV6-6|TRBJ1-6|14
CASTKGGEPSPLHF
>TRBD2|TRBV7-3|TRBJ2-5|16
CASSFTSGGVQETQYF
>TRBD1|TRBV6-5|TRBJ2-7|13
CASSFQGAHEQYF
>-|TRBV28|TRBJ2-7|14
CASSSPRQAYEQYF
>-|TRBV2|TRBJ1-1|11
CASNYNTEAFF
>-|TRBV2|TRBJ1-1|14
CASNEGVKNTEAFF
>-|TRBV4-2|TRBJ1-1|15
CASSQVGQVNTEAFF
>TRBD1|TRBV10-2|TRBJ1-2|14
CAARGTGQNYGYTF
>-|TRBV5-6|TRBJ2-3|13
CASSFGSGDTQYF
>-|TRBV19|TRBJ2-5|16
CASSGWLSGLGETQYF
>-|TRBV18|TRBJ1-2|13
CASSQGENYGYTF
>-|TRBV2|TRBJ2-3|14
CALASGQDTDTQYF
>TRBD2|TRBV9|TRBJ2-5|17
CASSRRTSGGSQETQYF
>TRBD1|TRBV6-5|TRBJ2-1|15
CASRTAGGSYNEQFF
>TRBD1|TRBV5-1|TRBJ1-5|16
CASSPGQEFSNQPQHF
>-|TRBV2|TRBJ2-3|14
CASNRYRGTDTQYF
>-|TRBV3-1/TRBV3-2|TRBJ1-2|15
CASSQLSGFNYGYTF
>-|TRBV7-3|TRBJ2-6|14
CASSPSSGANVLTF